The 4 T cell receptor beta chains in this list originate from one sample, sequenced in a study of T cell changes during pregnancy in multiple sclerosis. Produced via immunoSEQ multiplex PCR; TCRdb's table is partial and in-frame only. There are about 84,000 clones in the sample; around 94% occur only once, and 0.95% to 1% lies in the top ten. Source: peripheral blood, taken in the second trimester of pregnancy. These receptor sequences come from a female donor in good health, enrolled as a control in a pregnancy study.

The CDR3 nucleotides are TGTGCCAGCAGCTTAGGCGGGGCGGGAGGTTCCTACGAGCAGTACTTC. Its protein is CASSLGGAGGSYEQYF. The chain is built from TRBV13 and TRBJ2-7; 8 bases are a match to TRBD2. The V gene end was trimmed by 0 bases and the J gene end by 1 base; junction bases not matched to a gene: 5. CDR1 is PRHDT, CDR2 FYEKMQ, per germline (reference sequence). The CDR3 is 16 residues long.

The rearrangement uses TRBV5-1 and TRBJ1-1; weak D call: TRBD1 (6 bases). The germline V gene has CDR1 SGHRS and CDR2 YFSETQ. The CDR3 has 14 residues. V shed 4 bases and J shed 0 bases, with 10 bases lying between them. This chain's CDR3 is CASSQGQMNTEAFF. The DNA for the CDR3 is TGCGCCAGCAGCCAAGGACAGATGAACACTGAAGCTTTCTTT.

The J gene is TRBJ2-3, the V gene TRBV5-1, with D tentatively TRBD2 (6 bases). CDR3 length equals 14 residues. Trimming cost V 0 bases and J 4 bases, with 9 bases left between them. CDR1 is SGHRS, CDR2 YFSETQ, per germline. The CDR3 DNA sequence: TGCGCCAGCAGCTTGGAAGGAGGGCCAGATACGCAGTATTTT. Translating it yields CASSLEGGPDTQYF.

The V and J genes are TRBV6-1 and TRBJ2-5, with D possibly being TRBD2 (7 bases). This CDR3 comprises 11 residues. V was pared by 11 bases and J by 13 bases, with 20 bases between. Germline lookup yields CDR1 MNHNS and CDR2 SASEGT. CDR3 in DNA: TGTGCCGGGGGGGGCTCGGTGGATTTGTACTTC. Translation: CAGGGSVDLYF.